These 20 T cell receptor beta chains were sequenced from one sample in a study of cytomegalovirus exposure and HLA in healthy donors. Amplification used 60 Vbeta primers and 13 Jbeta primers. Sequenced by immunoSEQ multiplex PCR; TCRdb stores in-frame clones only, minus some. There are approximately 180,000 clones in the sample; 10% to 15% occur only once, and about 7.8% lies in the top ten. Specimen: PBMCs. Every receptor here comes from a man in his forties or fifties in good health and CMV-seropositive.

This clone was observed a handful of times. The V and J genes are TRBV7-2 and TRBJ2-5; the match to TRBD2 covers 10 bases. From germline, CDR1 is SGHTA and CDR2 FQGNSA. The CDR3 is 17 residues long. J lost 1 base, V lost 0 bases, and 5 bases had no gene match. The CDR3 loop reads CASSLASLAGAQETQYF. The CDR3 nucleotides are TGTGCCAGCAGCTTAGCGAGCCTAGCGGGGGCCCAAGAGACCCAGTACTTC.

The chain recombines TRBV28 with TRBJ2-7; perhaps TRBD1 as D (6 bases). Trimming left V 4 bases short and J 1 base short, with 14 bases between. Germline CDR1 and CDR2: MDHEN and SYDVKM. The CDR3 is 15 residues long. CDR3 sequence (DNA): TGTGCCAGCAGTTCCACAGGGTTGGGATCCTACGAGCAGTACGTC. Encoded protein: CASSSTGLGSYEQYV.

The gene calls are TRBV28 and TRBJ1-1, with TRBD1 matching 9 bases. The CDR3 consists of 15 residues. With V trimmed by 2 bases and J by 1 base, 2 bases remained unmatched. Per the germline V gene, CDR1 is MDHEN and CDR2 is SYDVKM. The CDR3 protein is CASSLDRGWNTEAFF. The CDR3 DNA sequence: TGTGCCAGCAGTTTAGACAGGGGGTGGAACACTGAAGCTTTCTTT.

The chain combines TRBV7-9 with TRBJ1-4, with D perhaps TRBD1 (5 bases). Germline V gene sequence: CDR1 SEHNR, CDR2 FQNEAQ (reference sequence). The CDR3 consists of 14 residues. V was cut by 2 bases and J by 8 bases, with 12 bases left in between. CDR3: CASSLPGRGEKLFF. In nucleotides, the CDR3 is TGTGCCAGCAGCTTACCCGGTCGGGGGGAAAAACTGTTTTTT.

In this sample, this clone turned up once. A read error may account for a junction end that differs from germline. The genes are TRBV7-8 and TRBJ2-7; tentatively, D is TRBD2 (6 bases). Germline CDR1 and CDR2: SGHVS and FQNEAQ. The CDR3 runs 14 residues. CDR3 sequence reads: CASSLEGISYEKYF. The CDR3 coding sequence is TGTGCCAGCAGCTTGGAGGGTATTTCATACGAGAAGTACTTT. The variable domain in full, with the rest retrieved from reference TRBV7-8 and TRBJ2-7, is GAGVSQSPRYKVAKRGQDVALRCDPISGHVSLFWYQQALGQGPEFLTYFQNEAQLDKSGLPSDRFFAERPEGSVSTLKIQRTQQEDSAVYLCASSLEGISYEKYFGPGTRLTVT.

In nucleotides, the CDR3 is TGTGCCAGCCGAGTTCAGGGTTTGCAGCAGCCCCAGCATTTT. This codes for CASRVQGLQQPQHF. V gene TRBV6-1 combines with J gene TRBJ1-5; D is perhaps TRBD1 (5 bases). From germline, CDR1 is MNHNS and CDR2 SASEGT. V was clipped by 8 bases and J by 7 bases, with 18 bases between them. The CDR3 contains 14 residues.

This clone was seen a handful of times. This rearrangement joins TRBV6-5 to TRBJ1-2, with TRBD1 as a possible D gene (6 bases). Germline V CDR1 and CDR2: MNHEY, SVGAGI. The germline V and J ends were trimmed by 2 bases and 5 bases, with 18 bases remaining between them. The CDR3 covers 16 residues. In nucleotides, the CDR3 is TGTGCCAGCAGTTACACTGACAGGAAGGGCCCGTATGGCTACACCTTC. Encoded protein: CASSYTDRKGPYGYTF.

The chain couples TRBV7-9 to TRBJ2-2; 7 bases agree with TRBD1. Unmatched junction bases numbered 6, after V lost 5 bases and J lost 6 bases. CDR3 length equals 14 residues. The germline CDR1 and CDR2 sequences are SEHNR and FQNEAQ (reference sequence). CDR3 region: CASSPRQGPGELFF. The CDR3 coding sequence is TGTGCCAGCAGCCCGCGACAGGGCCCCGGGGAGCTGTTTTTT.

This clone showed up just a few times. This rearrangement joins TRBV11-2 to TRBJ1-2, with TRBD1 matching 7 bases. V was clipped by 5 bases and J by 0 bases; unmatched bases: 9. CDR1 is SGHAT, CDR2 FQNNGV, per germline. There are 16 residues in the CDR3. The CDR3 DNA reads TGTGCCAGCAGCCCTTATGAGGGGGCGGCTAACTATGGCTACACCTTC. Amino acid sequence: CASSPYEGAANYGYTF.

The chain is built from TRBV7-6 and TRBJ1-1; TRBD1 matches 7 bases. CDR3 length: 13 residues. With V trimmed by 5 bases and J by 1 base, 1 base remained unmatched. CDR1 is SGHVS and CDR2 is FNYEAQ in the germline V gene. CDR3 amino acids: CASSRDRNTEAFF. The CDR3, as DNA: TGTGCCAGCAGCCGGGACAGGAACACTGAAGCTTTCTTT.

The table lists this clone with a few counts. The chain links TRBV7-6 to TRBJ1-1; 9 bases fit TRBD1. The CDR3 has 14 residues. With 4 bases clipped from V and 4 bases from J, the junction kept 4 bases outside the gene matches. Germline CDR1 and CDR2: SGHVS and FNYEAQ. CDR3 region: CASSSGQGITEAFF. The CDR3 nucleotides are TGTGCCAGCAGCTCGGGACAGGGAATCACTGAAGCTTTCTTT.

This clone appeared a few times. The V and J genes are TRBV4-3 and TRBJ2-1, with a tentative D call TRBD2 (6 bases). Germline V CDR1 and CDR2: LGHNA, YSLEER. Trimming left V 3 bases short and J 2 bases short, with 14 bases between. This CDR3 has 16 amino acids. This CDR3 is CASSQGAGRTYNEQFF. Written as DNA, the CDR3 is TGCGCCAGCAGCCAGGGTGCGGGGCGGACCTACAATGAGCAGTTCTTC.

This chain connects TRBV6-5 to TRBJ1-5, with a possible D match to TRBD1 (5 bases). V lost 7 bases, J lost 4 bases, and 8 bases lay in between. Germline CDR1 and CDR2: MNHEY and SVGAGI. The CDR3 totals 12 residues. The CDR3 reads CASKQANQPQHF. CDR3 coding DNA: TGTGCCAGCAAACAGGCTAATCAGCCCCAGCATTTT.

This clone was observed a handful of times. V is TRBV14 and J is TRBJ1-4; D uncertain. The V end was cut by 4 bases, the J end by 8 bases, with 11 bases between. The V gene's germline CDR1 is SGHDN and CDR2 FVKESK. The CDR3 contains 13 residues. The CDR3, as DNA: TGTGCCAGCAGCCGAGGCCCCGGGGAAAAACTGTTTTTT. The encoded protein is CASSRGPGEKLFF. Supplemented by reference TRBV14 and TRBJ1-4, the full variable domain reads EAGVTQFPSHSVIEKGQTVTLRCDPISGHDNLYWYRRVMGKEIKFLLHFVKESKQDESGMPNNRFLAERTGGTYSTLKVQPAELEDSGVYFCASSRGPGEKLFFGSGTQLSVL.

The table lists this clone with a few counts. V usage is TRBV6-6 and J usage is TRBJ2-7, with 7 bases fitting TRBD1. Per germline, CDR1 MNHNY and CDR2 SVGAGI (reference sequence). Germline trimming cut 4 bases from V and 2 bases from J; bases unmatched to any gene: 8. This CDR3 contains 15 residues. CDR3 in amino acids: CASSWGQPSTYEQYV. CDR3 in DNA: TGTGCCAGCAGTTGGGGACAGCCTTCCACCTACGAGCAGTACGTC.

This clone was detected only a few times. CDR3 in amino acids: CASSLVGSKNIQYF. CDR3 DNA sequence: TGTGCCAGCAGCTTGGTGGGCAGCAAAAACATTCAGTACTTC. The V call is TRBV5-4, the J call TRBJ2-4; D uncertain. Trimming took 0 bases from V and 3 from J, leaving 7 bases between them. Germline V gives CDR1 SGHNT, CDR2 YYREEE (reference sequence). The CDR3 runs to 14 residues.

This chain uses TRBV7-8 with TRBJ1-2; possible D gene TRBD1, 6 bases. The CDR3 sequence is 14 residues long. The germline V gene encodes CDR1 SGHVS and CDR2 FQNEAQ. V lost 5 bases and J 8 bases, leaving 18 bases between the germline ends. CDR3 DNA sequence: TGTGCCAGCAGCCCCCAGGCACAGGGAAACGGCTACACCTTC. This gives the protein CASSPQAQGNGYTF.

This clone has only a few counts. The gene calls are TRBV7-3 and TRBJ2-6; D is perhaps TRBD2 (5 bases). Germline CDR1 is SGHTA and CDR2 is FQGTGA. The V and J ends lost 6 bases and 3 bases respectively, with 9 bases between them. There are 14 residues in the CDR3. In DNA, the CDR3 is TGTGCCAGCAGTTACGGAGGTGGGGCCAACGTCCTGACTTTC. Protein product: CASSYGGGANVLTF.

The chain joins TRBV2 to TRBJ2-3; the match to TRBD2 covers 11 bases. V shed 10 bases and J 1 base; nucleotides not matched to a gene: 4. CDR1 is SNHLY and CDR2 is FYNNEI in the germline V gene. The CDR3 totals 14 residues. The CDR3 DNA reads TGTGCCACCTCACTAGCGGGGGGCACAGATACGCAGTATTTT. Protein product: CATSLAGGTDTQYF.

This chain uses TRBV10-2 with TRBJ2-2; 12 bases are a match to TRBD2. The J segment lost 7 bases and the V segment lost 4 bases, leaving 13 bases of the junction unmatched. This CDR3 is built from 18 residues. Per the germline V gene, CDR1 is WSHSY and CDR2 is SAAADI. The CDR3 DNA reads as TGCGCCAGCAGTGTATTCCCTAGCGGGGGGGCCTCGGGCGGGGAGCTGTTTTTT. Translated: CASSVFPSGGASGGELFF.